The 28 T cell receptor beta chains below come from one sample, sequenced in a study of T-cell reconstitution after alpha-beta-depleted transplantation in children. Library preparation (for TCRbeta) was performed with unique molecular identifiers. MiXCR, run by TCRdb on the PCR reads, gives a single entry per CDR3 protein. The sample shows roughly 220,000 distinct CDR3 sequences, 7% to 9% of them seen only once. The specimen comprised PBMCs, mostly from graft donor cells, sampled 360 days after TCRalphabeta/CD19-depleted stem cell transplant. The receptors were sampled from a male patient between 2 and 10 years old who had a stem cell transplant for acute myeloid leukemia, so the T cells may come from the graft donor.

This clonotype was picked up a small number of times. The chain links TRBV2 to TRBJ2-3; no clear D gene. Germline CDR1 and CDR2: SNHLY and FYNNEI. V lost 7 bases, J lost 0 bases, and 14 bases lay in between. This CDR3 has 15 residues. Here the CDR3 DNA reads TGTGCCAGCATGTCGCGGAGTTCTAGCACAGATACGCAGTATTTT. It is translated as CASMSRSSSTDTQYF.

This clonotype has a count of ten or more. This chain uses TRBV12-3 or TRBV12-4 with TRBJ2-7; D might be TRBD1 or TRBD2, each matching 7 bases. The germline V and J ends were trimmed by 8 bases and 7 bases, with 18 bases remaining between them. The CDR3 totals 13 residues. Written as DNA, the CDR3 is TGTGCCAGCGCAACAGGGGAGGGGGATGAGCAGTACGTC. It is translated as CASATGEGDEQYV.

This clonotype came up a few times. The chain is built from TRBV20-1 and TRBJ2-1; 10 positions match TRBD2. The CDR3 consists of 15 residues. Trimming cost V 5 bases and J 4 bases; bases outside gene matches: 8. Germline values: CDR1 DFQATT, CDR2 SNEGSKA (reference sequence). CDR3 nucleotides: TGCAGTGCTGGATCACTAGCGGGGAAATACAATGAGCAGTTCTTC. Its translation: CSAGSLAGKYNEQFF.

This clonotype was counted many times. The CDR3 protein is CASSQVYPHHEQYF. In DNA, the CDR3 is TGTGCCAGCAGCCAAGTATACCCCCACCACGAGCAGTACTTC. This rearrangement joins TRBV4-2 to TRBJ2-7; D gene unclear. The V end was cut by 1 base, the J end by 5 bases, with 12 bases between. Germline values: CDR1 LGHNA, CDR2 YNFKEQ. This CDR3 region has 14 residues.

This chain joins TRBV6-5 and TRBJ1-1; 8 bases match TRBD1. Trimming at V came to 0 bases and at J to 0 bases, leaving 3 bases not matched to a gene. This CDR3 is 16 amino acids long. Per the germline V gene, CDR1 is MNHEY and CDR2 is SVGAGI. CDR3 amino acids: CASSYSIQGVNTEAFF. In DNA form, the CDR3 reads TGTGCCAGCAGTTACTCTATACAGGGGGTGAACACTGAAGCTTTCTTT.

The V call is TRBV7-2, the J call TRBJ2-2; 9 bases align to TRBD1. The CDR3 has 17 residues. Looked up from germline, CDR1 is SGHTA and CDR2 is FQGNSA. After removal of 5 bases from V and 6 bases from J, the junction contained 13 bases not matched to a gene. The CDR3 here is CASSSLGQGNGAGELFF. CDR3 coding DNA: TGTGCCAGCAGCAGCTTGGGACAGGGAAATGGGGCCGGGGAGCTGTTTTTT. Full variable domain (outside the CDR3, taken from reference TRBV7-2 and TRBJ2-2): GAGVSQSPSNKVTEKGKDVELRCDPISGHTALYWYRQSLGQGLEFLIYFQGNSAPDKSGLPSDRFSAERTGGSVSTLTIQRTQQEDSAVYLCASSSLGQGNGAGELFFGEGSRLTVL.

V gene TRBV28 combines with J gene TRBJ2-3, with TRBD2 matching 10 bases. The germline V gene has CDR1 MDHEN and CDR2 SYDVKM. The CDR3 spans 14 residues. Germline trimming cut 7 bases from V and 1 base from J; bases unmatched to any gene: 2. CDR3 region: CASTGTSGTDTQYF. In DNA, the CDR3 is TGTGCCAGCACTGGGACTAGCGGCACAGATACGCAGTATTTT.

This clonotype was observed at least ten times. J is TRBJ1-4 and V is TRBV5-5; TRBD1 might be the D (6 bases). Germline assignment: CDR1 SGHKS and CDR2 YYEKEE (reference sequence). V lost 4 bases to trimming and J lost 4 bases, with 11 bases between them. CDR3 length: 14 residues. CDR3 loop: CASSTDSFNEKLFF. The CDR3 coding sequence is TGTGCCAGCAGCACGGACAGCTTTAATGAAAAACTGTTTTTT.

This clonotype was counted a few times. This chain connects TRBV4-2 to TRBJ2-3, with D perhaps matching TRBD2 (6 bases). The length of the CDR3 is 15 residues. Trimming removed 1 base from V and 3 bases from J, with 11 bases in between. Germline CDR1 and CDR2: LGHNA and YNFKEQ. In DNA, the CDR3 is TGTGCCAGCAGCCAAGCAGGTGGGAGGACAGATACGCAGTATTTT. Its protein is CASSQAGGRTDTQYF.

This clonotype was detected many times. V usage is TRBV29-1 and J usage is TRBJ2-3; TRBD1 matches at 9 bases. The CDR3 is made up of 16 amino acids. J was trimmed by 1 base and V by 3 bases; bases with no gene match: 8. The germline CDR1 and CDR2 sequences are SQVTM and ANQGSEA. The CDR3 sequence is CSVDLDRGRGTDTQYF. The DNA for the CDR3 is TGCAGCGTTGATTTGGACAGGGGTCGTGGCACAGATACGCAGTATTTT.

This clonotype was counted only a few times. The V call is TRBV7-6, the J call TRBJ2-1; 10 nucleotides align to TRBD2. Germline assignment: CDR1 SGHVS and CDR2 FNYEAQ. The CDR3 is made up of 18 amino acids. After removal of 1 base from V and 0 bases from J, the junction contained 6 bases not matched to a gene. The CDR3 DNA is TGTGCCAGCAGCTTAGAGCCTAGCGGGAGACACTCCTACAATGAGCAGTTCTTC. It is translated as CASSLEPSGRHSYNEQFF.

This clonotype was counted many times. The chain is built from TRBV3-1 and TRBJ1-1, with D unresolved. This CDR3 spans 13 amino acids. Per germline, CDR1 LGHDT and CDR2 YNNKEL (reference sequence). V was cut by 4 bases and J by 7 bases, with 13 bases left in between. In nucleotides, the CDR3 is TGTGCCAGCAGCCGTTGGCAGCCTTTTGAAGCTTTCTTT. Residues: CASSRWQPFEAFF.

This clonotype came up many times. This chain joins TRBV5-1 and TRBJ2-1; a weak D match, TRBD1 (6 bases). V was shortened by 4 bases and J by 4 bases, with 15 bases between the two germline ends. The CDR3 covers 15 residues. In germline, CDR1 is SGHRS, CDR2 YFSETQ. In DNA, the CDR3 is TGCGCCAGCAGCCACCTGGACAGCCTGTACAATGAGCAGTTCTTC. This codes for CASSHLDSLYNEQFF.

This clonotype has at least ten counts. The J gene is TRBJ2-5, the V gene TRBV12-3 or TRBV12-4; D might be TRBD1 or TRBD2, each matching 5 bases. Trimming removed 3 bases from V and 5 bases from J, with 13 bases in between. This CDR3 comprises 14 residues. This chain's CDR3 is CASSFQPGTETQYF. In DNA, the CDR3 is TGTGCCAGCAGTTTTCAGCCGGGGACGGAGACCCAGTACTTC.

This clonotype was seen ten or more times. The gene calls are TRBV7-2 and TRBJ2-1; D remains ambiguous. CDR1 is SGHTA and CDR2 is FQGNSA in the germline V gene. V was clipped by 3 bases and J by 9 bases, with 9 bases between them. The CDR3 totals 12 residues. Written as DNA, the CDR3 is TGTGCCAGCAGCTTGAGGTTTGGTGAGCAGTTCTTC. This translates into CASSLRFGEQFF.

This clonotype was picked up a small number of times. As DNA, the CDR3 is TGTGCCTGGGAAAGAGGTCCGACAGATACGCAGTATTTT. Amino acid sequence: CAWERGPTDTQYF. This chain uses TRBV30 with TRBJ2-3; D is unclear. CDR1 and CDR2 from the germline V gene are GTSNPN and SVGIG (reference sequence). Trimming left V 5 bases short and J 3 bases short, with 12 bases between. This CDR3 region has 13 residues.

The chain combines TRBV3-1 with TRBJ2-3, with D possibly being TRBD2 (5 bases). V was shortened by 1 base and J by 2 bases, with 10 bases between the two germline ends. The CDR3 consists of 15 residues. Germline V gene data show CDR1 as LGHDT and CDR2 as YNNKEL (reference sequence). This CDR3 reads CASSQAGRDTDTQYF. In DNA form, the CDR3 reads TGTGCCAGCAGCCAAGCGGGAAGGGACACAGATACGCAGTATTTT.

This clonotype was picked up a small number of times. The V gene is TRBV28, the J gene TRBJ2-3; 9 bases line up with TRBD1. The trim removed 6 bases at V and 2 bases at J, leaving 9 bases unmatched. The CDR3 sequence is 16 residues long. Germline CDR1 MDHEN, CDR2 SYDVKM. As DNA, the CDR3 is TGTGCCAGCAGCCGGGGGGACAGGGCTACCACAGATACGCAGTATTTT. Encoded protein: CASSRGDRATTDTQYF.

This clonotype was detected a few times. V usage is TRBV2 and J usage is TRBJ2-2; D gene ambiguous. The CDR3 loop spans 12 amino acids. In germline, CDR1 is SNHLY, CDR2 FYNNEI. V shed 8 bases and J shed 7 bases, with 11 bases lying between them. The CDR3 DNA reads TGTGCCAGCCGCAGACTGGTCGGGGAGCTGTTTTTT. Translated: CASRRLVGELFF. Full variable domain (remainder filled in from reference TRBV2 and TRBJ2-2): EPEVTQTPSHQVTQMGQEVILRCVPISNHLYFYWYRQILGQKVEFLVSFYNNEISEKSEIFDDQFSVERPDGSNFTLKIRSTKLEDSAMYFCASRRLVGELFFGEGSRLTVL.

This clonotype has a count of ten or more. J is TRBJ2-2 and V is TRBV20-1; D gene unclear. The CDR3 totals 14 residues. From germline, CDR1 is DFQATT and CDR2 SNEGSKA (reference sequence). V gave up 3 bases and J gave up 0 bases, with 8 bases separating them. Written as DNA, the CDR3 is TGCAGTGCTAGGTCTGTCGCGAACACCGGGGAGCTGTTTTTT. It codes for CSARSVANTGELFF.

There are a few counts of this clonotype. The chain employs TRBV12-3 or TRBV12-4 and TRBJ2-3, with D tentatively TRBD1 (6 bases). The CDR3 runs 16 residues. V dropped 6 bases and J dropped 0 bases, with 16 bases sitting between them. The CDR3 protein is CASRPVGQQSTDTQYF. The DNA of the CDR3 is TGTGCCAGCAGGCCGGTGGGACAACAAAGCACAGATACGCAGTATTTT.

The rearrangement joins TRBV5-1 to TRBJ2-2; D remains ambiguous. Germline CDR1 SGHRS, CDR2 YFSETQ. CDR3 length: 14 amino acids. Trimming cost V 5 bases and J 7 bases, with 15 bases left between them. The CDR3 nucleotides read TGCGCCAGCAGACCCCGGCCAGCTAACGGGGAGCTGTTTTTT. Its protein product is CASRPRPANGELFF.

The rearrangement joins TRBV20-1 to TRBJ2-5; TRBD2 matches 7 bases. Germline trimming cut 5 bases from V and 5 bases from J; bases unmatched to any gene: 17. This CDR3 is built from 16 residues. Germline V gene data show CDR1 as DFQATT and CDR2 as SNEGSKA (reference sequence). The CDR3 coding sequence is TGCAGTGCTCGCATAGCGGGCCGTTTAGGCGGGGAGACCCAGTACTTC. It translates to CSARIAGRLGGETQYF.

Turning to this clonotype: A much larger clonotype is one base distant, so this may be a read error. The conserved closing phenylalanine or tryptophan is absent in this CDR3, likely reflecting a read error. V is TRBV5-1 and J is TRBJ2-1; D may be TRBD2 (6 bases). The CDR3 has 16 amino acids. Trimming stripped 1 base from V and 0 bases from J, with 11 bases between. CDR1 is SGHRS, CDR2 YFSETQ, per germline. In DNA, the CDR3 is TGCGCCAGCAGCTTGACCGCGGGAAGCTCCTACAATGAGCAGTTCTGC. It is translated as CASSLTAGSSYNEQFC.

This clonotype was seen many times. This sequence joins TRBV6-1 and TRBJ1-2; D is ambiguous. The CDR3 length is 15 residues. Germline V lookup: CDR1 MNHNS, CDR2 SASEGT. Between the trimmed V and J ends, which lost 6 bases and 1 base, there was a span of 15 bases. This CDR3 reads CASSLGPIFNYGYTF. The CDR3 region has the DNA TGTGCCAGCAGCCTTGGACCTATTTTTAACTATGGCTACACCTTC.

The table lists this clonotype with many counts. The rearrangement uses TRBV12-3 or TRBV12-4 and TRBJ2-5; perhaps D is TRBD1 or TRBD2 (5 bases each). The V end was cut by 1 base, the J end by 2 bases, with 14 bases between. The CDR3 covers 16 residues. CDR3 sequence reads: CASSLGTRDGQETQYF. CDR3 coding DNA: TGTGCCAGCAGTTTAGGGACCCGGGACGGACAAGAGACCCAGTACTTC.

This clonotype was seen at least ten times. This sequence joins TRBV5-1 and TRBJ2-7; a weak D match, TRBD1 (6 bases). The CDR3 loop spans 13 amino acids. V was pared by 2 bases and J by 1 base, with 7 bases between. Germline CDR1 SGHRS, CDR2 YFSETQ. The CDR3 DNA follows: TGCGCCAGCAGCTTCCAGGGGTCCTACGAGCAGTACTTC. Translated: CASSFQGSYEQYF.

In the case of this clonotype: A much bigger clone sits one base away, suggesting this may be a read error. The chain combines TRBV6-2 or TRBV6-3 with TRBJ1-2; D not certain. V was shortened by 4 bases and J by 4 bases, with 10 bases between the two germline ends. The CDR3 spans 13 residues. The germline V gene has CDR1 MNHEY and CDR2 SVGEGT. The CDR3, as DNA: TGTGCCAGCAGTTTCTTGAGGACCTATGGCTACACCTTC. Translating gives CASSFLRTYGYTF.